This T cell receptor beta chain derives from a study of read filtering for tumor transcriptome and immune sequencing. Study information: R-ISS stage counts were eight or nine for I, about 16 for II, about 7 for III. Whole-transcriptome libraries were prepared after DNase treatment. IR-seq gave about 4.05 to 11 million TCR reads per sample; RNA-seq gave roughly 80 to 1273. Study-level findings and limits: In IR-seq, single-read clonotypes were roughly 80% of clonotypes but 3.5% to 4% of reads.

Per germline, CDR1 SGDLS and CDR2 YYNGEE. CDR3 length equals 18 residues. The V and J ends lost 3 bases and 0 bases respectively, with 19 bases between them. On this clonotype: The antigen is undetermined.

From about 0.4 ug of RNA, a library with molecular barcoded alpha/delta and beta/gamma adaptors was made. Via MiXCR, TCRdb re-called the reads, giving one row per CDR3 protein. The sample consists of 60,000 to 75,000 distinct CDR3 sequences, about 19% of them appearing once. The receptor comes from a donor aged 40 or over with multiple myeloma. The chain uses TRBV9 and TRBJ2-1; D may be TRBD2 (6 bases). Sequences were obtained from a population of CD138-negative cells sorted from bone marrow. CDR3 coding DNA: TGTGCCAGCAGCGGGGGACTCGCGCATTTAAGCTCCTACAATGAGCAGTTCTTC. Its translation: CASSGGLAHLSSYNEQFF. Complete variable domain (other parts from reference TRBV9 and TRBJ2-1): DSGVTQTPKHLITATGQRVTLRCSPRSGDLSVYWYQQSLDQGLQFLIQYYNGEERAKGNILERFSAQQFPDLHSELNLSSLELGDSALYFCASSGGLAHLSSYNEQFFGPGTRLTVL.